This T cell receptor beta chain was found in a study of vaccination and CD4 T cells after COVID-19. Looking at the study overall: Post-vaccine sample collection happened at a median of 72 days after dose two, ranging 14 to 241.

The assay that was used to sequence DNA from cultured CD4+ T cells was the Oncomine TCR Beta short-read assay. From the PCR reads, TCRdb called clonotypes with MiXCR, one entry per CDR3 protein. The data show 25,000 to 30,000 distinct CDR3 sequences, with around 33% seen just once and 3% to 3.5% held by the top ten. As concerns this clonotype: Antigen: not known.

Trimming shortened V by 5 bases and J by 3 bases, and 8 bases separated the two germline ends. The CDR3 consists of 12 residues. Germline CDR1 MDHEN, CDR2 SYDVKM. Time point denoted: late sampling 161 to 241 days after vaccination in three convalescent patients. Treatment here: roughly ten-day PBMC culture with coronavirus spike peptide pools or control peptides (ViraFEST assay). The source is a human donor who had recovered from COVID-19. This chain links TRBV28 with TRBJ2-7; weak D call: TRBD1 (6 bases). The material sequenced was CD4+ T cells from blood, cultured in vitro, taken about 7 months after SARS-CoV-2 vaccination. CDR3 sequence (DNA): TGTGCCAGCAGTCCGGACAGCTACGAGCAGTACTTC. This gives the protein CASSPDSYEQYF.